This T cell receptor beta chain stems from a study of PD-1 blockade in classical Hodgkin lymphoma (dated by TCRdb to 2019 to 2021). About the study as a whole: The study used CyTOF and TCR beta sequencing to define a peripheral blood immune signature of response to PD-1 blockade in classical Hodgkin lymphoma. Paper-wide results and their limitations: The study was limited to a single clinical trial cohort, and causes of repertoire differences, possibly disease activity or prior therapy, remained undefined. Baseline TCR diversity was reported to be lower in newly diagnosed patients than in healthy donors, and even lower in relapsed/refractory patients.

The sample's time point, from its label and the paper: newly diagnosed, previously untreated cHL patient sample. Magnetic negative selection with a Miltenyi CD4+ T cell isolation kit was used to purify CD4+ T cells from thawed PBMCs. As a comparison group for the relapsed/refractory trial patients, PBMCs were sequenced from patients with newly diagnosed, previously untreated classical Hodgkin lymphoma. Peripheral blood was collected in 8 mL Vacutainer Cell Preparation Tubes, from which PBMCs were isolated by centrifugation and then cryopreserved. Purified CD4+ and CD8+ fractions were prepared only for cases where an additional PBMC sample was available. Magnetically labelled cells were removed on LS columns in a quadroMACS separator, and the flow-through was collected as the purified fraction. As for this clone: The antigen it recognizes is unknown. Base quality data are lacking; no much larger clone is found one base away.

The Qiagen DNeasy kit was used to extract genomic DNA both from unsorted PBMCs and from the negatively selected CD4+ and CD8+ fractions. TCR beta CDR3 regions were subjected to amplification by immunoSEQ multiplex PCR with primers that anneal to V and J segments. A synthetic immune receptor repertoire was used to minimize amplification bias, and remaining bias was computationally removed after sequencing. The authors processed their data as follows. Custom Python scripts were used to quantify repertoire diversity as the Shannon entropy index. Unsorted, CD4+ and CD8+ repertoires were analyzed separately, except in combined analyses where CD4+ and CD8+ sequences were merged in silico. The table was pulled from immuneACCESS by TCRdb, which kept in-frame rearrangements only. Such tables lose some clones; where checked, under half of the loss comes from unresolved V genes, and the rest has no known cause. V and J calls and clone size are as listed in that table; D and trimming were resolved from the DNA. The sample profile shows roughly 23,000 clones; 89% of them were found once. The ten largest clones add up to 0.2% to 0.3% of the sample.

Reading the germline V gene (reference sequence) gives CDR1 SGHNT and CDR2 YYREEE. The CDR3 sequence holds 15 residues, the cysteine and phenylalanine included. Only the CDR3 part of the read is kept: 45 bases, read in frame from the first base. Deletion took 0 bases off V and 2 bases off J, with a span of 10 bases between the germline ends. The receptor was derived from a human donor with classical Hodgkin lymphoma. The specimen sequenced was CD4+ T cells from blood. The rearranged chain carries TRBV5-4 and TRBJ2-3, with a weak D call of TRBD1 (6 bases match). The DNA is TGTGCCAGCAGCTTGGTTCTGGGGGCCACAGATACGCAGTATTTT. Its protein is CASSLVLGATDTQYF.